This entry concerns a single TCR beta chain. TCRdb's table, derived via immunoSEQ multiplex PCR, lists solely in-frame clones and lacks some. The sample has some 76,000 clones; 85% to 95% are singletons. The source of the sample is a study of T cell changes during pregnancy in multiple sclerosis. Germline V CDR1 and CDR2: SGHKS, YYEKEE (reference sequence). The CDR3 extends over 15 amino acids. Trimming removed 3 bases from V and 2 bases from J; junction bases left unmatched: 4. This sequence joins TRBV5-5 and TRBJ2-7, with 11 bases fitting TRBD2. Sequenced here: CD4+ T cells from peripheral blood mononuclear cells, sampled after pregnancy. This TCR derives from a female donor with multiple sclerosis, enrolled in a pregnancy study. CDR3 sequence: CASSWGTSGAYEQYF. The CDR3 DNA sequence: TGTGCCAGCAGCTGGGGGACTAGCGGTGCCTACGAGCAGTACTTC.